The clone carrying this TCR beta chain was picked up a small number of times. As yet, its antigen is unknown. A single record per CDR3 protein comes from TCRdb applying MiXCR to the RACE reads. The data contain about 84,000 distinct CDR3 sequences, 10% to 12% of them singletons. The data stem from a study of human T cells and chemical hapten exposure. The overall study: Patch tests of 0.01% DPC on the upper back were read at 6 days. TCR yields differed between samples (mainly from small differences in pooled library volume).

Noted time point: patch test 3, about 24 weeks after DPC sensitization. Regarding treatment: therapeutic diphenylcyclopropenone sensitization with weekly scalp DPC. Each donor was an alopecia patient between 18 and 70 years of age who qualified for DPC. Regarding the study as a whole: DPC sensitization left the count of TCRs above 1 in 1000 unchanged.

The specimen was whole blood, collected in connection with sensitization to the hapten diphenylcyclopropenone (DPC). This TCR came from a woman aged 45-65 years with alopecia areata. Some clones in this sample may be carry-over from other donors' samples.

The CDR3 nucleotides are TGCAGTGCTGGGATAACTCAGGAAGCTTTCTTT. This translates into CSAGITQEAFF. The J gene is TRBJ1-1, the V gene TRBV20-1; D is unclear. Germline V gene data show CDR1 as DFQATT and CDR2 as SNEGSKA (reference sequence). This CDR3 is built from 11 residues. Trimming pared 5 bases from V and 8 bases from J, leaving 12 bases between.